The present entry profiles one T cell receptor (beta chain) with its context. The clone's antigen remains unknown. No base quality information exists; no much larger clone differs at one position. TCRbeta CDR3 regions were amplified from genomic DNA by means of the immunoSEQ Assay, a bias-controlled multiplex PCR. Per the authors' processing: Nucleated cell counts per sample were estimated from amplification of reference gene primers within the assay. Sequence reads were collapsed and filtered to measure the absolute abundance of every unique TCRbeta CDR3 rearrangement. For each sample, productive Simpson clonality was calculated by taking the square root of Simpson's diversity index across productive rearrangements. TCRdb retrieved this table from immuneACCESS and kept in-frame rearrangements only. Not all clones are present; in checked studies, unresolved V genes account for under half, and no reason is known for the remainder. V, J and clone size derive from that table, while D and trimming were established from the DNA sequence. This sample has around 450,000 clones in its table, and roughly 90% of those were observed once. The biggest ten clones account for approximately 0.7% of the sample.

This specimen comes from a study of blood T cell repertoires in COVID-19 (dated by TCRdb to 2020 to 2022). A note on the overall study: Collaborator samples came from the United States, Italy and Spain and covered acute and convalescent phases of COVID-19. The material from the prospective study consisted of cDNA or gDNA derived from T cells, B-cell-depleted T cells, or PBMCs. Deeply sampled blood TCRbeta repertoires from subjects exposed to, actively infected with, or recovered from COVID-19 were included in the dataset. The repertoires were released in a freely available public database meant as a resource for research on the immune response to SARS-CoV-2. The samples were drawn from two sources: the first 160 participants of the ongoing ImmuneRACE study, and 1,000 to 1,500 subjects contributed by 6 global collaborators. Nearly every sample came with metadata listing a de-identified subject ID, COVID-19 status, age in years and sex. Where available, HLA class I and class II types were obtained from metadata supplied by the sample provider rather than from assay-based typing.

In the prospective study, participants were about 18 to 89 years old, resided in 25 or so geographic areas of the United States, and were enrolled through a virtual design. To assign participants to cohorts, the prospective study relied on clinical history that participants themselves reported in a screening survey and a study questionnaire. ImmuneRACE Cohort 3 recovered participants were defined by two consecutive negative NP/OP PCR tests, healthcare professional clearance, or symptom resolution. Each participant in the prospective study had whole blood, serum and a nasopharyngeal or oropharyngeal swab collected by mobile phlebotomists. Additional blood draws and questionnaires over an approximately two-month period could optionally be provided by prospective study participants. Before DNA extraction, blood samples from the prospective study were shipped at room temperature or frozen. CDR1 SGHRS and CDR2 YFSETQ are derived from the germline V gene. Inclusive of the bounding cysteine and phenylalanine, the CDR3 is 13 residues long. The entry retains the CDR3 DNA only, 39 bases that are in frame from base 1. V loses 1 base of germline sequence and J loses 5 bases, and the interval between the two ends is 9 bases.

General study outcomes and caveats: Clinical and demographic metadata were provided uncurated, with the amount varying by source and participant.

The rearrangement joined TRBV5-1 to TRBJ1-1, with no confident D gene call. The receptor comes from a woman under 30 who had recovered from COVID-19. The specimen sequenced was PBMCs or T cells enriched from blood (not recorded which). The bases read TGCGCCAGCAGCTTGTCTCCGGTAACTGAAGCTTTCTTT. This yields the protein CASSLSPVTEAFF.